This T cell receptor beta chain is drawn from a study of blood T cell repertoires in COVID-19. Study at large: Samples of COVID-19 (acute and convalescent) were obtained from the United States, Italy and Spain. T cells, B-cell-depleted T cells, or PBMCs provided the cDNA or gDNA that served as material.

Study processing details: Reference gene primer amplification gave nucleated cell count estimates. Sequenced by immunoSEQ multiplex PCR; TCRdb stores in-frame clones only, minus some. That table is the source of V, J and clone size, and D and trimming were worked out from the DNA. The sample has about 54,000 clones; approximately 90% are singletons. Germline V gene data show CDR1 as SGHNT and CDR2 as YENEEA. V was pared by 6 bases and J by 16 bases, with 28 bases between. This CDR3 has 15 amino acids. This TCR derives from a woman in her forties with active COVID-19. Sequenced input: peripheral blood. The chain carries TRBV11-3 and TRBJ2-4; tentative D call: TRBD1 (6 bases). The CDR3, as DNA: TGTGCCAGCAGGCGAAGGATCAGGGACATAGCATTGGAATACTTC. It codes for CASRRRIRDIALEYF.